The 25 T cell receptor beta chains listed next were all sequenced from one sample in a study of blood T cell repertoires in COVID-19. Only in-frame clones appear in the TCRdb table, and some are missing; sequencing was by immunoSEQ multiplex PCR. Altogether roughly 150,000 clones are present, roughly 84% being singletons, with the ten largest covering roughly 8.3%. Material for sequencing was peripheral blood. The receptor source for this set is an older woman with COVID-19, enrolled during active disease.

As for this clone: Other DNA sequences in this sample translate to the same CDR3. The chain has TRBV18 and TRBJ1-5; 7 bases are a match to TRBD1. The CDR3 contains 14 residues. The V and J ends lost 6 bases and 1 base, in that order; junction bases with no gene match: 3. Germline V gives CDR1 KGHSH, CDR2 LQKENI. CDR3 bases: TGTGCCAGCTCTCCGGGACAGAGCAATCAGCCCCAGCATTTT. Translation: CASSPGQSNQPQHF.

This clone was seen once. V is TRBV18 and J is TRBJ1-1; 9 bases are a match to TRBD1. The trim removed 5 bases at V and 1 base at J, leaving 2 bases unmatched. Germline CDR1 KGHSH, CDR2 LQKENI. This CDR3 region has 14 residues. The CDR3 coding sequence is TGTGCCAGCTCAAAGGGACAGGGGAACACTGAAGCTTTCTTT. Its translation: CASSKGQGNTEAFF. The variable domain in full, completed from reference TRBV18 and TRBJ1-1, reads NAGVMQNPRHLVRRRGQEARLRCSPMKGHSHVYWYRQLPEEGLKFMVYLQKENIIDESGMPKERFSAEFPKEGPSILRIQQVVRGDSAAYFCASSKGQGNTEAFFGQGTRLTVV.

J is TRBJ2-3 and V is TRBV15, with 11 bases matching TRBD2. In germline, CDR1 is LNHNV, CDR2 YYDKDF (reference sequence). V was pared by 5 bases and J by 2 bases, with 6 bases of the junction left unmatched. This CDR3 region has 16 residues. As DNA, the CDR3 is TGTGCCACCAGCCGTGGACTAGCGGGTGACACAGATACGCAGTATTTT. This gives the protein CATSRGLAGDTDTQYF.

The genes are TRBV11-2 and TRBJ2-3; TRBD2 matches at 8 bases. V gave up 4 bases and J gave up 5 bases; unmatched junction bases: 5. The CDR3 extends over 14 amino acids. Germline assignment: CDR1 SGHAT and CDR2 FQNNGV. The CDR3, as DNA: TGTGCCAGCAGCTCCGGGGGGGCTGTAGATACGCAGTATTTT. Amino acids: CASSSGGAVDTQYF.

The chain is built from TRBV12-3 or TRBV12-4 and TRBJ1-1; tentatively, D is TRBD1 (5 bases). V shed 2 bases and J shed 5 bases, with 9 bases lying between them. This CDR3 has 13 residues. The CDR3, as DNA: TGTGCCAGCAGTTTACAGGGAAGAACTGAAGCTTTCTTT. Its translation is CASSLQGRTEAFF.

The chain joins TRBV5-6 to TRBJ1-1, with D hard to call. The CDR3 has 15 residues. Trimming left V 3 bases short and J 0 bases short, with 12 bases between. In germline, CDR1 is SGHDT, CDR2 YYEEEE. Here the CDR3 reads CASSSVSPMNTEAFF. The CDR3 region has the DNA TGTGCCAGCAGCTCCGTAAGCCCCATGAACACTGAAGCTTTCTTT.

The chain couples TRBV6-5 to TRBJ2-2; 7 bases map to TRBD2. The CDR3 is 14 amino acids. J was trimmed by 3 bases and V by 7 bases; bases with no gene match: 5. The germline gives CDR1 MNHEY, CDR2 SVGAGI. This CDR3 reads CASTGAGDTGELFF. CDR3 nucleotides: TGTGCCAGCACTGGGGCGGGAGACACCGGGGAGCTGTTTTTT.

J is TRBJ2-7 and V is TRBV10-3; maybe TRBD1 (6 bases). Germline V gene lookup returns CDR1 ENHRY and CDR2 SYGVKD. The V end lost 0 bases, the J end lost 3 bases, and 9 bases lay between the germline ends. This CDR3 spans 14 amino acids. The CDR3 nucleotides read TGTGCCATCAGTGAGTCTCGGACAGTCTACGAGCAGTACTTC. This codes for CAISESRTVYEQYF.

The chain is built from TRBV30 and TRBJ1-3; 9 positions agree with TRBD1. V was clipped by 7 bases and J by 3 bases; unmatched bases: 10. This CDR3 is 15 amino acids long. Per germline, CDR1 GTSNPN and CDR2 SVGIG (reference sequence). The chain's CDR3 is CAFSAQGAYGNTIYF. CDR3 nucleotide sequence: TGTGCCTTCTCCGCACAGGGGGCTTATGGAAACACCATATATTTT.

V gene TRBV10-2 combines with J gene TRBJ2-2; D is uncertain. The CDR3 is made up of 13 amino acids. Trimming took 6 bases from V and 3 from J, leaving 8 bases between them. The germline V gene encodes CDR1 WSHSY and CDR2 SAAADI. As DNA, the CDR3 is TGCGCCAGCAGGGTCGGAGACACCGGGGAGCTGTTTTTT. Its translation is CASRVGDTGELFF.

The J gene is TRBJ1-3, the V gene TRBV30; 12 bases line up with TRBD1. CDR1 and CDR2 from the germline V gene are GTSNPN and SVGIG (reference sequence). This CDR3 comprises 17 residues. V was pared by 0 bases and J by 8 bases, with 11 bases of the junction left unmatched. CDR3 residues: CAWSVGKGTGGADTIYF. CDR3 coding DNA: TGTGCCTGGAGTGTAGGGAAGGGGACAGGGGGCGCGGACACCATATATTTT.

This chain links TRBV20-1 with TRBJ1-1; TRBD1 is a possible D gene (6 bases). Germline V gives CDR1 DFQATT, CDR2 SNEGSKA (reference sequence). V was pared by 3 bases and J by 4 bases, with 12 bases between. The CDR3 totals 13 residues. The CDR3 region is CSASGRGSTEAFF. CDR3 DNA sequence: TGCAGTGCTAGTGGCAGGGGTTCCACTGAAGCTTTCTTT.

V usage is TRBV7-7 and J usage is TRBJ2-2; TRBD2 aligns across 12 bases. This CDR3 region has 16 residues. Trimming took 5 bases from V and 8 from J; bases not matched to a gene: 9. Per the germline V gene, CDR1 is SSHAT and CDR2 is FNYEAQ (reference sequence). DNA for the CDR3: TGTGCCAGCAGCGTCGGACTAGCGGGGATGCTTGGGGAGCTGTTTTTT. Its translation: CASSVGLAGMLGELFF.

The V and J genes are TRBV5-4 and TRBJ1-4; 8 bases are shared with TRBD1. Germline V gene lookup returns CDR1 SGHNT and CDR2 YYREEE (reference sequence). V shed 4 bases and J 8 bases; nucleotides not matched to a gene: 10. The CDR3 loop spans 15 amino acids. The CDR3 spells CASSKAGQGGEKLFF. The CDR3 DNA reads TGTGCCAGCAGCAAGGCCGGACAGGGTGGAGAAAAACTGTTTTTT.

V is TRBV4-2 and J is TRBJ1-1; 9 positions match TRBD1. CDR1 LGHNA and CDR2 YNFKEQ come from the germline V gene. The J segment lost 2 bases and the V segment lost 3 bases, leaving 7 bases of the junction unmatched. The CDR3 contains 16 residues. CDR3 residues: CASSQGGQGYNTEAFF. CDR3 DNA: TGTGCCAGCAGCCAGGGGGGACAGGGATATAACACTGAAGCTTTCTTT.

This chain links TRBV3-1 (or the pseudogene TRBV3-2) with TRBJ1-2; D gene ambiguous. The CDR3 totals 14 residues. Between the trimmed V and J ends, which lost 0 bases and 5 bases, there was a span of 10 bases. Germline V lookup: CDR1 LGHDT, CDR2 YNNKEL (reference sequence). The CDR3 is CASSQDLRLYGYTF. Written as DNA, the CDR3 is TGTGCCAGCAGCCAAGATTTACGTCTATATGGCTACACCTTC.

The V and J genes are TRBV5-1 and TRBJ1-4, with 9 bases identical to TRBD1. There are 14 residues in the CDR3. Germline V gene sequence: CDR1 SGHRS, CDR2 YFSETQ. With 4 bases clipped from V and 7 bases from J, the junction kept 5 bases outside the gene matches. CDR3 sequence reads: CASSQQGAGEKLFF. CDR3 bases: TGCGCCAGCAGCCAACAGGGGGCGGGTGAAAAACTGTTTTTT.

The chain is built from TRBV30 and TRBJ1-1; 9 bases align to TRBD1. From germline, CDR1 is GTSNPN and CDR2 SVGIG (reference sequence). V trimming: 7 bases; J trimming: 9 bases; junction bases outside the gene matches: 3. The CDR3 contains 10 residues. The CDR3 bases are TGTGCCTTGTACAGGGGGCAAGCTTTCTTT. Its protein is CALYRGQAFF.

The J gene is TRBJ1-1, the V gene TRBV29-1; maybe TRBD1 (5 bases). CDR3 length: 11 amino acids. Trimming cost V 4 bases and J 5 bases, with 8 bases left between them. Looked up from germline, CDR1 is SQVTM and CDR2 is ANQGSEA. CDR3 residues: CSVAGPTEAFF. The CDR3 coding sequence is TGCAGCGTTGCAGGGCCAACTGAAGCTTTCTTT.

V usage is TRBV5-1 and J usage is TRBJ1-5, with D tentatively TRBD1 (5 bases). Per germline, CDR1 SGHRS and CDR2 YFSETQ. The ends were cut back, 0 bases at V and 3 bases at J, with 7 bases in the middle. CDR3 length: 14 residues. The DNA for the CDR3 is TGCGCCAGCAGCTTGGAGGGGCCCAATCAGCCCCAGCATTTT. It is translated as CASSLEGPNQPQHF.

The chain links TRBV11-1 to TRBJ1-2; 8 bases align to TRBD1. With 5 bases clipped from V and 4 bases from J, the junction kept 3 bases outside the gene matches. The CDR3 has 13 amino acids. Germline CDR1 is SGHAT and CDR2 is FQDESV (reference sequence). DNA of the CDR3: TGTGCCAGCAGCGCCCAGGGGGCCTATGGCTACACCTTC. As protein: CASSAQGAYGYTF.

The chain joins TRBV19 to TRBJ2-1; D is possibly TRBD1 (5 bases). The CDR3 spans 15 residues. The germline V and J ends were trimmed by 6 bases and 0 bases, with 12 bases remaining between them. Germline V CDR1 and CDR2: LNHDA, SQIVND (reference sequence). The CDR3 nucleotides are TGTGCCAGTAGCGACAGTCCGATCTCCTACAATGAGCAGTTCTTC. It yields the protein CASSDSPISYNEQFF.

The chain couples TRBV18 to TRBJ1-2; D is undetermined. The V end was cut by 6 bases, the J end by 5 bases, with 22 bases between. The CDR3 runs to 16 residues. Germline CDR1 and CDR2: KGHSH and LQKENI. CDR3 DNA sequence: TGTGCCAGCTCCAAGGCGGGGTCCTCTCTAGGGTATGGCTACACCTTC. Encoded protein: CASSKAGSSLGYGYTF.

CDR3 region: CASSWDSDYEQYV. CDR3 DNA sequence: TGTGCCAGCAGCTGGGACAGCGACTACGAGCAGTACGTC. The chain links TRBV5-8 to TRBJ2-7; 7 positions match TRBD1. The J segment lost 3 bases and the V segment lost 3 bases, leaving 3 bases of the junction unmatched. Germline V gene sequence: CDR1 SGHTS, CDR2 YDEGEE. There are 13 residues in the CDR3.

The J gene is TRBJ2-7, the V gene TRBV25-1; tentatively, D is TRBD1 (6 bases). The CDR3 runs 13 residues. Trimming stripped 6 bases from V and 4 bases from J, with 13 bases between. From germline, CDR1 is MGHDK and CDR2 SYGVNS. The CDR3, as DNA: TGTGCCAGCAGCAGGGGACCAAGTTACGAGCAGTACTTC. Its translation: CASSRGPSYEQYF.